This T cell receptor beta chain was sequenced in a study of cytomegalovirus exposure and HLA in healthy donors. Overall study context: Roughly 180 million T cells yielded 120 million or so unique TCR beta sequences, as an earlier analysis found. The Caucasian-associated ancestry cluster held more than 80% of roughly 400 genotyped donors. Study outcomes and limitations: Overall, 164 TCR beta chains were annotated as cytomegalovirus-associated.

A word on this clone: Its target is unknown.

V trimming: 3 bases; J trimming: 4 bases; junction bases outside the gene matches: 7. The CDR3 covers 15 residues. Germline CDR1 and CDR2: SGDLS and YYNGEE. Primers: 60 Vbeta forward and 13 Jbeta reverse. Produced via immunoSEQ multiplex PCR; TCRdb's table is partial and in-frame only. The sample totals about 200,000 clones. The V gene is TRBV9, the J gene TRBJ1-3, with 7 bases identical to TRBD1. This TCR was recovered from a boy between 10 and 17 years old in good health and CMV-seronegative. The sequencing input was PBMCs. The CDR3: CASSASTGTGNTIYF. The DNA for the CDR3 is TGTGCCAGCAGCGCATCGACAGGGACCGGAAACACCATATATTTT. Full variable domain (remainder filled in from reference TRBV9 and TRBJ1-3): DSGVTQTPKHLITATGQRVTLRCSPRSGDLSVYWYQQSLDQGLQFLIQYYNGEERAKGNILERFSAQQFPDLHSELNLSSLELGDSALYFCASSASTGTGNTIYFGEGSWLTVV.